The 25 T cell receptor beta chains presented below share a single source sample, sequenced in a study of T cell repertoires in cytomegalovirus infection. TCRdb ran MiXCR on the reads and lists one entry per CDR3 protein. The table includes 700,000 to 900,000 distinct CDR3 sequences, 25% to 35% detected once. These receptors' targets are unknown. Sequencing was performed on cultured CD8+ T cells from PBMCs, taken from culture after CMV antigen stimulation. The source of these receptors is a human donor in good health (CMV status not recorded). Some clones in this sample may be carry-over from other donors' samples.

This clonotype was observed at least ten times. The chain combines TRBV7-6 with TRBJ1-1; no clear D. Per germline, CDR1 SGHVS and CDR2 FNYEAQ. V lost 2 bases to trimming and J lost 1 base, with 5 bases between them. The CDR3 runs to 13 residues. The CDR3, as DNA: TGTGCCAGCAGCTTAAAAGCGAACACTGAAGCTTTCTTT. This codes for CASSLKANTEAFF.

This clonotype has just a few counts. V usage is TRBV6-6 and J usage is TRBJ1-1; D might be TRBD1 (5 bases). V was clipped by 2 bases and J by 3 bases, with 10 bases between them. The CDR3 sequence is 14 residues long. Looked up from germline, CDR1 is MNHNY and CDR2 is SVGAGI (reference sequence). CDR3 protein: CASSYGPGDTEAFF. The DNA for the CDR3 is TGTGCCAGCAGTTACGGGCCGGGGGACACTGAAGCTTTCTTT.

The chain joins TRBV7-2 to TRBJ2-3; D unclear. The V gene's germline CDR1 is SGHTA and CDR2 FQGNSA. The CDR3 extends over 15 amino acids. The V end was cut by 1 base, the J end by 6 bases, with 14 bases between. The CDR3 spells CASSLGVRMWDTQYF. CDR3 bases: TGTGCCAGCAGCTTAGGGGTCCGGATGTGGGATACGCAGTATTTT.

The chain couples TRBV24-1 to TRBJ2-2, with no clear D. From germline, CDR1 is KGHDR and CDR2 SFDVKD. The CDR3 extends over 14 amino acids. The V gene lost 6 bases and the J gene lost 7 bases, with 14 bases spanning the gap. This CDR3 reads CATSNSERNGELFF. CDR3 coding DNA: TGTGCCACCAGTAATTCAGAGAGGAACGGGGAGCTGTTTTTT.

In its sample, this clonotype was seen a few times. The CDR3 loop reads CATARGGNNSPLHF. CDR3 in DNA: TGTGCCACTGCGAGGGGGGGGAATAATTCACCCCTCCACTTT. V is TRBV15 and J is TRBJ1-6; TRBD1 is a possible D gene (6 bases). Germline V lookup: CDR1 LNHNV, CDR2 YYDKDF (reference sequence). V lost 9 bases, J lost 5 bases, and 14 bases lay in between. The CDR3 has 14 residues.

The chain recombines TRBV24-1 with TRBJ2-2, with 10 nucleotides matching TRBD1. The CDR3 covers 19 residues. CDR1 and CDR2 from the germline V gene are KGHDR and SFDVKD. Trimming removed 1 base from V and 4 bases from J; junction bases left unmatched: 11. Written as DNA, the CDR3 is TGTGCCACCAGTGATTTCACCGGGACAGGGGTTCGCGGCACCGGGGAGCTGTTTTTT. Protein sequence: CATSDFTGTGVRGTGELFF.

CDR3 sequence reads: CASSRVTAGGDTQYF. The CDR3 region has the DNA TGCGCCAGCAGCCGTGTCACCGCAGGAGGAGATACGCAGTATTTT. The chain uses TRBV4-1 and TRBJ2-3; TRBD2 is a possible D gene (5 bases). The V and J ends lost 4 bases and 5 bases respectively, with 16 bases between them. The CDR3 sequence is 15 residues long. CDR1 and CDR2 (germline): MGHRA, YSYEKL.

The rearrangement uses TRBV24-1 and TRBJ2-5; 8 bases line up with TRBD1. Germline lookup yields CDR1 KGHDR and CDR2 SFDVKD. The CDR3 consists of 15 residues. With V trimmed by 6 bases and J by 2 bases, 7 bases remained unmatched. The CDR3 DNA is TGTGCCACCAGTTCTTTCCGGACAGGGCAAGAGACCCAGTACTTC. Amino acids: CATSSFRTGQETQYF.

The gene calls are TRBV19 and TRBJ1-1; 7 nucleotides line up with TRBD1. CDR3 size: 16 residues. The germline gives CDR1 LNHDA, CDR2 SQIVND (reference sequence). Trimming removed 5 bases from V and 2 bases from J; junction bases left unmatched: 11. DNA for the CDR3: TGTGCCAGTAGTGACGGACAGGTTAATTTCAACACTGAAGCTTTCTTT. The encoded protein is CASSDGQVNFNTEAFF.

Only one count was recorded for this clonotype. The CDR3, as DNA: TGTGCCAGCAGTTTAATAGTTAACTATGGCTACACCTTC. This encodes CASSLIVNYGYTF. The J gene is TRBJ1-2, the V gene TRBV12-3 or TRBV12-4; D remains unclear. The CDR3 length is 13 residues. Trimming stripped 2 bases from V and 1 base from J, with 5 bases between.

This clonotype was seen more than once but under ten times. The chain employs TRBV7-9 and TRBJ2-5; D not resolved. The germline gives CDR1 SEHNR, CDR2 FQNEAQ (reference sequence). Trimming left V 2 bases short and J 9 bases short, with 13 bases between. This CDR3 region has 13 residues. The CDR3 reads CASSLNPSMAQYF. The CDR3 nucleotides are TGTGCCAGCAGCTTAAACCCGTCAATGGCCCAGTACTTC. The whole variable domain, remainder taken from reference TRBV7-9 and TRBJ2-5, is DTGVSQNPRHKITKRGQNVTFRCDPISEHNRLYWYRQTLGQGPEFLTYFQNEAQLEKSRLLSDRFSAERPKGSFSTLEIQRTEQGDSAMYLCASSLNPSMAQYFGPGTRLLVL.

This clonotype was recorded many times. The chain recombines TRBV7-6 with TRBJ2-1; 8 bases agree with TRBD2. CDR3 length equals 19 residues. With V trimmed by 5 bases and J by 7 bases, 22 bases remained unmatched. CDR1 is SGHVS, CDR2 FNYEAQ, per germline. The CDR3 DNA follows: TGTGCCAGCAGCCCACAGGCCCTCCCTACGGTAGCGGGGAGGAATGAGCAGTTCTTC. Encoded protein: CASSPQALPTVAGRNEQFF.

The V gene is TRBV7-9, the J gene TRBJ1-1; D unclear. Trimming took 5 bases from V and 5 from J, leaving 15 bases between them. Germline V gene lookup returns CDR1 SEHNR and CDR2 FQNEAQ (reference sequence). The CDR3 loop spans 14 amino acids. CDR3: CASSPKGVRTEAFF. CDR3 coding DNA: TGTGCCAGCAGCCCTAAAGGCGTGAGGACTGAAGCTTTCTTT.

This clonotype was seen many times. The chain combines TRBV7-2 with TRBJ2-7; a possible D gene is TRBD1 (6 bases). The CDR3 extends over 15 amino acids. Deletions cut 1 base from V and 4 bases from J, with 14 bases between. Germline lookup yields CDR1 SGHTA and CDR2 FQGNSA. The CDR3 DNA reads TGTGCCAGCAGCTTAGAAGGGACACCGGTATACGAGCAGTACGTC. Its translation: CASSLEGTPVYEQYV.

The CDR3 nucleotides are TGTGCCAGCAGTTTTCGGGACAGTCACTACGAGCAGTACGTC. Amino acid sequence: CASSFRDSHYEQYV. The chain combines TRBV28 with TRBJ2-7, with TRBD1 matching over 7 bases. V lost 3 bases, J lost 3 bases, and 5 bases stayed unmatched. CDR3 length: 14 amino acids. Germline CDR1 reads MDHEN; CDR2 reads SYDVKM.

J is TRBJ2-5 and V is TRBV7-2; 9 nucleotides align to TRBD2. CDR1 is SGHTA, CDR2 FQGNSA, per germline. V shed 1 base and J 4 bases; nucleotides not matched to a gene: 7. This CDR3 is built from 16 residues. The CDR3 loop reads CASSLEISGGPETQYF. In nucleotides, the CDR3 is TGTGCCAGCAGCTTAGAAATCAGCGGGGGGCCAGAGACCCAGTACTTC.

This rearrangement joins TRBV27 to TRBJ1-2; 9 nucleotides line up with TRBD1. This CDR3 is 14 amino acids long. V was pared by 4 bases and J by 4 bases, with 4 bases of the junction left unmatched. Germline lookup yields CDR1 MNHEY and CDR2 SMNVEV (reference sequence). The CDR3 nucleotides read TGTGCCAGCAGTTACAGGGGGCGAGCCTATGGCTACACCTTC. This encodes CASSYRGRAYGYTF.

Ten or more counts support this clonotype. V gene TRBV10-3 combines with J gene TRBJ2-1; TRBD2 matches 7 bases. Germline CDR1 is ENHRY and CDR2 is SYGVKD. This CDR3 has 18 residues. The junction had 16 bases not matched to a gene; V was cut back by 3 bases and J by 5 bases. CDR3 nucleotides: TGTGCCATCAGTGAAGGGGACTACTACTTGGGCCCACACAATGAGCAGTTCTTC. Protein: CAISEGDYYLGPHNEQFF.

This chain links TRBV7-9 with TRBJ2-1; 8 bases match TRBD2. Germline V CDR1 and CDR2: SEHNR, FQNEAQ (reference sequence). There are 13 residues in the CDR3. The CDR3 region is CAGGQRGYNEQFF. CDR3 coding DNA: TGTGCGGGGGGGCAGCGGGGGTACAATGAGCAGTTCTTC.

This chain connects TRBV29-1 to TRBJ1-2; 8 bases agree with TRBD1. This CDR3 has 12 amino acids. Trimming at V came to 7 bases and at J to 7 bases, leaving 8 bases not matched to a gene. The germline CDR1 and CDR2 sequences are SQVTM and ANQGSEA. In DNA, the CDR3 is TGCAGCGCCCTGTACAGGGGGTTTGGCTACACCTTC. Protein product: CSALYRGFGYTF. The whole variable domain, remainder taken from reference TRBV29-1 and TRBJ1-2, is SAVISQKPSRDICQRGTSLTIQCQVDSQVTMMFWYRQQPGQSLTLIATANQGSEATYESGFVIDKFPISRPNLTFSTLTVSNMSPEDSSIYLCSALYRGFGYTFGSGTRLTVV.

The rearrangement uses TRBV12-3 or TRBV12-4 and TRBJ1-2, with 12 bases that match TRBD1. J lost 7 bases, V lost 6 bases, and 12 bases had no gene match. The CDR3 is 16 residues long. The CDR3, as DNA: TGTGCCAGCAGACCAGGGACAGGGGGCGCAGTAAGTGGCTACACCTTC. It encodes CASRPGTGGAVSGYTF.

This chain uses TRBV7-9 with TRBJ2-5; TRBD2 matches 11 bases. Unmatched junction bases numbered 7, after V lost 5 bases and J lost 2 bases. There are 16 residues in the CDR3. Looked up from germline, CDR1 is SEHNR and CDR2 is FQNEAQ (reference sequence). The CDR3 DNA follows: TGTGCCAGCAGCGTACTGACTAGCGGGGAGCAAGAGACCCAGTACTTC. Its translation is CASSVLTSGEQETQYF.

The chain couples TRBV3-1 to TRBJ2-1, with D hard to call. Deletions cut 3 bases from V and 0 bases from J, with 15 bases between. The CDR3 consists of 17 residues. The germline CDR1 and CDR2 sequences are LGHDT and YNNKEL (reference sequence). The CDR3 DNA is TGTGCCAGCAGCCACTGGGTCGGCCGCAGCTCCTACAATGAGCAGTTCTTC. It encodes CASSHWVGRSSYNEQFF.

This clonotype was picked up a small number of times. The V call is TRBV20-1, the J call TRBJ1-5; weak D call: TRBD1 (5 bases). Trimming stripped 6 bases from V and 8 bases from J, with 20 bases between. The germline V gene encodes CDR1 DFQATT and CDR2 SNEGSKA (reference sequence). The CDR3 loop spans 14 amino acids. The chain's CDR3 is CSAFGTDPAEPQHF. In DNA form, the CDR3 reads TGCAGTGCCTTCGGGACCGACCCGGCTGAGCCCCAGCATTTT.

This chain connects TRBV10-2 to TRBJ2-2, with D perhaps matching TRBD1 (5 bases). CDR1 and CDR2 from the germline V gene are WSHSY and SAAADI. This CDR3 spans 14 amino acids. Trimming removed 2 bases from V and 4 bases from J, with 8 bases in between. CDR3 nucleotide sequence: TGCGCCAGCAGTGAGGGGGCTCTCACCGGGGAGCTGTTTTTT. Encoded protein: CASSEGALTGELFF.